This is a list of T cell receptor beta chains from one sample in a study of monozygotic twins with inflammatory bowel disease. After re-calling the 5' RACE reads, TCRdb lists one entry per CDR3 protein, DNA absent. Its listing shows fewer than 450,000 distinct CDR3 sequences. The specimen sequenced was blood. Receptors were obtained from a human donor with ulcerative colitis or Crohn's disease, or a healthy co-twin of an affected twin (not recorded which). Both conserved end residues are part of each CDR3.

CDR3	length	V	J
CSARDARAPVAQYF	14	TRBV20-1	TRBJ2-5
CASSLETGLNIQYF	14	TRBV5-1	TRBJ2-4
CASSHRNHEQYF	12	TRBV4-3	TRBJ2-7
CASSIPGAAGELFF	14	TRBV19	TRBJ2-2
CASSLGQGTYNEQFF	15	TRBV5-1	TRBJ2-1
CASSRSSGGAPGELFF	16	TRBV7-2	TRBJ2-2
CASSYGRPNTEAFF	14	TRBV6-2/TRBV6-3	TRBJ1-1
CSARDAAGGGNSPLHF	16	TRBV20-1	TRBJ1-6
CASSYGRLNQPQHF	14	TRBV6-5	TRBJ1-5
CASSQGAGGYTF	12	TRBV3-1	TRBJ1-2
CASSFPGGRNNEQFF	15	TRBV19	TRBJ2-1
CASSFEGLVGDEQFF	15	TRBV12-3/TRBV12-4	TRBJ2-1
CASSERDITGELFF	14	TRBV5-1	TRBJ2-2
CASSPSLTNTEAFF	14	TRBV18	TRBJ1-1
CAISLFGGETQYF	13	TRBV10-3	TRBJ2-5
CASSQDLGALNTGELFF	17	TRBV4-2	TRBJ2-2
CASSNSGIWGEQYF	14	TRBV28	TRBJ2-7
CSARRDNYGYTF	12	TRBV20-1	TRBJ1-2
CASSLVWRFGGELFF	15	TRBV7-2	TRBJ2-2
CASSPPSSDEQFF	13	TRBV18	TRBJ2-1
CASNRDPNEQFF	12	TRBV5-8	TRBJ2-1
CASSLTGVSTDTQYF	15	TRBV7-3	TRBJ2-3